The 14 T cell receptor beta chains reported below all come from one sample, sequenced in a study of spatial heterogeneity in lung cancer. This sample's time point: blood at routine non-recurrence follow-up after resection. TCRdb called the 5' RACE reads again in MiXCR, with one record for every CDR3 protein. The sample contains 40,000 or so distinct CDR3 sequences, 8% to 11% of which appear only once. Sequenced material: PBMCs, taken at follow-up. The receptor source for this set is a female donor with early-stage non-small cell lung cancer.

This clonotype has ten or more counts. The chain joins TRBV20-1 to TRBJ1-2; D is undetermined. With 0 bases removed from V and 7 bases from J, the gap between germline ends came to 9 bases. Germline lookup yields CDR1 DFQATT and CDR2 SNEGSKA (reference sequence). This CDR3 is 12 amino acids long. The CDR3 coding sequence is TGCAGTGCTAGAGATCGACTGGGTGGCTACACCTTC. It codes for CSARDRLGGYTF.

The table lists this clonotype with many counts. The chain recombines TRBV9 with TRBJ2-1; D is uncertain. V dropped 0 bases and J dropped 2 bases, with 6 bases sitting between them. Looked up from germline, CDR1 is SGDLS and CDR2 is YYNGEE. The CDR3 contains 14 residues. CDR3 sequence: CASSVEITYNEQFF. Here the CDR3 DNA reads TGTGCCAGCAGCGTAGAAATAACCTACAATGAGCAGTTCTTC.

This clonotype has at least ten counts. The rearrangement uses TRBV7-2 and TRBJ2-5, with TRBD2 matching over 10 bases. The trim removed 0 bases at V and 2 bases at J, leaving 3 bases unmatched. Per the germline V gene, CDR1 is SGHTA and CDR2 is FQGNSA. This CDR3 contains 16 residues. The CDR3 loop reads CASSLAGTSVQETQYF. For the CDR3, the DNA is TGTGCCAGCAGCTTAGCGGGGACTAGCGTACAAGAGACCCAGTACTTC.

This clonotype was found a few times. This chain connects TRBV7-2 to TRBJ1-2; 11 bases are a match to TRBD1. Per germline, CDR1 SGHTA and CDR2 FQGNSA. The CDR3 is 17 amino acids. The junction had 15 bases not matched to a gene; V was cut back by 8 bases and J by 4 bases. This chain's CDR3 is CASEDFGLGQGAYGYTF. The CDR3 bases are TGTGCCAGCGAGGATTTTGGCCTTGGACAGGGGGCCTATGGCTACACCTTC.

This clonotype was seen ten or more times. The chain employs TRBV28 and TRBJ2-2, with D maybe TRBD2 (5 bases). In germline, CDR1 is MDHEN, CDR2 SYDVKM. This CDR3 has 13 amino acids. Trimming took 8 bases from V and 7 from J, leaving 14 bases between them. CDR3 coding DNA: TGTGCCAGCTTGCCCTGGAGGAACGGGGAGCTGTTTTTT. Translated, it gives CASLPWRNGELFF.

This clonotype occurred many times. The CDR3 DNA follows: TGTGCCAGCAGCTTGGAACCTCGCCAAGAGACCCAGTACTTC. Translated: CASSLEPRQETQYF. The chain is built from TRBV7-7 and TRBJ2-5, with D unresolved. The germline CDR1 and CDR2 sequences are SSHAT and FNYEAQ (reference sequence). The CDR3 runs to 14 residues. V lost 3 bases and J 1 base, leaving 9 bases between the germline ends.

DNA for the CDR3: TGCAGTGCTGCCGGGACTGGCTACGAGCAGTACTTC. Amino acids: CSAAGTGYEQYF. The V call is TRBV20-1, the J call TRBJ2-7; D may be TRBD2 (6 bases). CDR1 is DFQATT, CDR2 SNEGSKA, per germline (reference sequence). The CDR3 contains 12 residues. Deletions cut 5 bases from V and 3 bases from J, with 11 bases between.

This clonotype has a handful of counts. J is TRBJ2-5 and V is TRBV24-1; tentatively, D is TRBD1 or TRBD2 (5 bases each). The germline V gene encodes CDR1 KGHDR and CDR2 SFDVKD. CDR3 length equals 11 residues. The V end was cut by 10 bases, the J end by 4 bases, with 9 bases between. The CDR3 sequence: CATGRGETQYF. The CDR3 DNA reads as TGTGCCACGGGACGGGGAGAGACCCAGTACTTC.

At least ten counts were recorded for this clonotype. The rearrangement uses TRBV7-3 and TRBJ2-1; TRBD1 matches 7 bases. Germline lookup yields CDR1 SGHTA and CDR2 FQGTGA. CDR3 length: 16 amino acids. V gave up 3 bases and J gave up 4 bases; unmatched junction bases: 9. CDR3 coding DNA: TGTGCCAGCAGCTTGGTCGGAAGGGGGCCTTACAATGAGCAGTTCTTC. Protein: CASSLVGRGPYNEQFF.

There are many counts of this clonotype. V is TRBV5-1 and J is TRBJ2-6, with TRBD1 as a possible D gene (5 bases). CDR1 is SGHRS and CDR2 is YFSETQ in the germline V gene. This CDR3 contains 17 residues. The germline V and J ends were trimmed by 1 base and 1 base, with 12 bases remaining between them. The CDR3 is CASSLFLGASGANVLTF. The CDR3 nucleotides read TGCGCCAGCAGCTTGTTCCTAGGGGCTTCTGGGGCCAACGTCCTGACTTTC.

This clonotype was seen more than once but under ten times. The genes are TRBV28 and TRBJ2-2, with unresolved D. Trimming removed 2 bases at V and 6 bases at J, with 10 bases between. The CDR3 covers 14 residues. Germline V lookup: CDR1 MDHEN, CDR2 SYDVKM. CDR3: CASSLNWGPGELFF. The CDR3 DNA reads TGTGCCAGCAGTTTAAACTGGGGTCCCGGGGAGCTGTTTTTT.

This clonotype turned up a few times. This sequence joins TRBV9 and TRBJ1-6; D gene uncertain. In germline, CDR1 is SGDLS, CDR2 YYNGEE. The CDR3 is 15 residues long. The CDR3 loop is CAGFPRTRYNSPLHF. CDR3 DNA: TGTGCTGGATTTCCCCGGACGCGCTATAATTCACCCCTCCACTTT.

This CDR3 is CASSLVVTPNYGYTF. The DNA for the CDR3 is TGTGCCAGCAGCTTGGTAGTCACTCCTAACTATGGCTACACCTTC. The chain employs TRBV5-6 and TRBJ1-2; D not resolved. Looked up from germline, CDR1 is SGHDT and CDR2 is YYEEEE. The CDR3 runs 15 residues. V was pared by 0 bases and J by 0 bases, with 9 bases between.

This chain connects TRBV24-1 to TRBJ2-1, with 13 bases that match TRBD2. Germline loops: CDR1 KGHDR, CDR2 SFDVKD. The V segment lost 4 bases and the J segment 1 base; nucleotides outside the gene matches: 12. The CDR3 runs to 20 residues. CDR3 sequence reads: CATSEVSPTSGGLSYNEQFF. In nucleotides, the CDR3 is TGTGCCACCAGTGAGGTTTCTCCGACTAGCGGGGGGCTATCCTACAATGAGCAGTTCTTC.